Sequencing of this T cell receptor beta chain was carried out in a study of cytomegalovirus exposure and HLA in healthy donors. Findings and caveats of the study: Usually a TCR sequence was rare, but some public TCRs were found in many donors. Among TCR beta chains of equal frequency, HLA-associated ones were more clonally expanded in a later analysis.

This CDR3 is 16 amino acids long. With V trimmed by 3 bases and J by 3 bases, 7 bases remained unmatched. Germline-derived CDR1 and CDR2 are SGHKS and YYEKEE (reference sequence). This PCR relied on a set of 60 Vbeta primers and 13 Jbeta primers. Generated by immunoSEQ multiplex PCR, the TCRdb table keeps only in-frame clones and is missing some. This sample has around 110,000 clones; around 10% occur once, and the top ten carry approximately 3%. Concerning this clone itself: Antigen unknown.

The J gene is TRBJ2-5, the V gene TRBV5-5; TRBD2 matches 11 bases. Input material: PBMCs. The origin of this receptor is a young man in good health and CMV-seronegative. The CDR3 is CASSWELLAGEETQYF. CDR3 DNA sequence: TGTGCCAGCAGCTGGGAGTTACTAGCGGGAGAAGAGACCCAGTACTTC.